The source of this TCR beta chain is a study of blood T cell repertoires in COVID-19 (dated by TCRdb to the early 2020s). A note on the overall study: Samples covering the acute and convalescent phases of COVID-19 were provided by collaborators in the United States, Italy and Spain. Nearly every sample came with metadata listing a de-identified subject ID, COVID-19 status, age in years and sex. Samples came from the ongoing ImmuneRACE study (first 160 participants) plus 1,254 subjects from 6 global collaborators. Deeply sampled blood TCRbeta repertoires from subjects exposed to, actively infected with, or recovered from COVID-19 were included in the dataset. Where HLA class I and class II types were available, the types were taken from metadata supplied by the sample provider, not from assay-based typing. The repertoires were released in a freely available public database meant as a resource for research on the immune response to SARS-CoV-2. The material from the prospective study consisted of cDNA or gDNA derived from T cells, B-cell-depleted T cells, or PBMCs.

A note on this clone: The clone's antigen remains unknown. Per-nucleotide qualities are absent, and no much larger clonotype sits a single base away.

Broader findings and caveats from the paper: The quantity of clinical and demographic metadata differed by source and by participant and was supplied without curation.

The immunoSEQ Assay, a bias-controlled multiplex PCR, was used to amplify TCRbeta CDR3 regions from genomic DNA. Per the source publication's procedure: The number of nucleated cells in each sample was estimated by amplification of reference gene primers within the assay. To quantify the absolute abundance of each unique TCRbeta CDR3 rearrangement, sequence reads were collapsed and filtered. Productive Simpson clonality was computed per sample as the square root of Simpson's diversity index over productive rearrangements. Sourced from immuneACCESS, this table was stored by TCRdb with only in-frame sequences that have V and J called. A share of the clones is absent; for the studies checked, an unresolved V gene accounts for under half, and the remainder has no known explanation. That table furnishes V, J and clone size, whereas the DNA furnished D and trimming. For this sample the table gives a few hundred thousand clones, of which about 89% were detected only once. The ten largest clonotypes hold 12% of the sample.

Whole blood was collected in K2EDTA tubes by collaborating institutions according to the institutions' own protocols. For TCRbeta analysis, collaborators shipped samples in one of three forms: frozen whole blood, isolated PBMCs, or DNA extracted from either of those sample types. Sequencing input: peripheral blood. This TCR was recovered from a woman in her sixties or seventies with acute or convalescent COVID-19.

The sequenced DNA is TGTGCCAGCAGCTTAGATCCCAGGTTTAGCTCTGGAAACACCATATATTTT. Its product reads: CASSLDPRFSSGNTIYF. The chain uses TRBV7-2 and TRBJ1-3, with an unclear D gene assignment. Measured from the cysteine to the phenylalanine, the CDR3 is 17 residues long. The sequence is cut down to CDR3 DNA, 51 bases in frame from base 1. V is reduced by 1 base and J by 0 bases, leaving a spacing of 13 bases between them. The germline V gene supplies CDR1 SGHTA and CDR2 FQGNSA.